Sequencing of this T cell receptor (beta chain) was carried out in a study of CD8 T cells in ankylosing spondylitis. TCRdb reanalysed the 5' RACE reads using MiXCR and keeps one entry per CDR3 protein. The repertoire holds about 150,000 distinct CDR3 sequences, with about an eighth as singletons. At least ten counts were recorded for this clonotype. There are 14 residues in the CDR3. Trimming left V 11 bases short and J 7 bases short, with 20 bases between. Sequenced: blood, either unsorted or a sorted T cell fraction (not recorded which). The receptor was derived from a female donor with ankylosing spondylitis or in good health (not recorded which). The rearrangement joins TRBV6-7 to TRBJ1-4; D is possibly TRBD1 (5 bases). TRBV6-7 is annotated as an ORF whose role is uncertain. CDR3 loop: CARYPTDKGEKLFF. The CDR3 DNA reads TGTGCCCGCTATCCGACAGACAAGGGTGAAAAACTGTTTTTT.